The 16 T cell receptor beta chains presented below share a single source sample, sequenced in a study of T-cell memory formation after mild COVID-19. MiXCR was run by TCRdb on the 5' RACE reads, yielding one entry per CDR3 protein. The sample yields some 150,000 distinct CDR3 sequences, roughly 24% seen once. The sequenced sample was PBMCs or a T cell subset sorted from them (not recorded which). The receptors here all came from an adult woman who had mild COVID-19 (a few samples of this study predate the infection). Cell type and time point are not known.

This clonotype is medium-sized (0.01 to 0.1%) in the sample. The chain couples TRBV7-9 to TRBJ2-7; possibly TRBD1 for D (5 bases). The V gene lost 5 bases and the J gene lost 4 bases, with 6 bases spanning the gap. Germline CDR1 and CDR2: SEHNR and FQNEAQ (reference sequence). The CDR3 has 11 amino acids. CDR3 residues: CASSPGYEQYF. The CDR3 DNA is TGTGCCAGCAGCCCAGGGTACGAGCAGTACTTC.

J is TRBJ2-1 and V is TRBV13; tentative D call: TRBD2 (6 bases). V dropped 5 bases and J dropped 4 bases, with 18 bases sitting between them. The CDR3 is 16 residues long. Germline CDR1 reads PRHDT; CDR2 reads FYEKMQ (reference sequence). In nucleotides, the CDR3 is TGTGCCAGCAGCCAGGGACTCAAGGGGCCTTACAATGAGCAGTTCTTC. Its protein is CASSQGLKGPYNEQFF.

As for this clonotype: Compared with germline, one end of the junction differs, possibly owing to a read error. The genes are TRBV12-3 or TRBV12-4 and TRBJ2-1; D uncertain. The CDR3 is 16 amino acids. Written as DNA, the CDR3 is TGTTCCAGCAGTGCAAACGGCCCTAGAAGGGAAAATGAGCAGTTCTTC. This sequence encodes CSSSANGPRRENEQFF.

This clonotype was seen a handful of times. The CDR3 sequence: CASSFAAEQYF. CDR3 DNA sequence: TGTGCCAGCAGCTTCGCAGCCGAGCAGTACTTC. The genes are TRBV7-9 and TRBJ2-7; D ambiguous. Germline CDR1 reads SEHNR; CDR2 reads FQNEAQ (reference sequence). The CDR3 extends over 11 amino acids. V was clipped by 3 bases and J by 6 bases, with 6 bases between them.

This chain connects TRBV27 to TRBJ1-2; D unresolved. Germline values: CDR1 MNHEY, CDR2 SMNVEV (reference sequence). V was trimmed by 5 bases and J by 3 bases, leaving 10 bases between them. There are 13 residues in the CDR3. The CDR3 sequence: CASSLSLDYGYTF. For the CDR3, the DNA is TGTGCCAGCAGTCTAAGTTTGGACTATGGCTACACCTTC.

The chain has TRBV29-1 and TRBJ1-2; D not certain. The length of the CDR3 is 12 residues. Germline lookup yields CDR1 SQVTM and CDR2 ANQGSEA. V lost 7 bases and J 4 bases, leaving 13 bases between the germline ends. CDR3 sequence: CSAPVSGYGYTF. The CDR3 region has the DNA TGCAGCGCCCCGGTGTCGGGCTATGGCTACACCTTC.

This clonotype turned up a few times. The chain is built from TRBV7-9 and TRBJ2-7; D is ambiguous. CDR1 is SEHNR and CDR2 is FQNEAQ in the germline V gene (reference sequence). This CDR3 has 13 residues. V dropped 5 bases and J dropped 3 bases, with 11 bases sitting between them. The CDR3 DNA reads as TGTGCCAGCAGCCCCCGCCAAGACTACGAGCAGTACTTC. This translates into CASSPRQDYEQYF.

The CDR3 sequence is CASSFPPEGYGYTF. CDR3 sequence (DNA): TGTGCCAGCAGCTTTCCCCCCGAGGGCTATGGCTACACCTTC. This chain joins TRBV11-3 and TRBJ1-2; D is uncertain. Looked up from germline, CDR1 is SGHNT and CDR2 is YENEEA. This CDR3 has 14 residues. Trimming took 3 bases from V and 4 from J, leaving 12 bases between them.

The rearrangement uses TRBV4-1 and TRBJ2-7; 10 bases are shared with TRBD2. CDR1 and CDR2 from the germline V gene are MGHRA and YSYEKL. The CDR3 loop spans 20 amino acids. J gave up 0 bases and V 0 bases, and 14 bases lay outside the gene matches. The CDR3 sequence: CASSQDFSTGLAASSYEQYF. In DNA, the CDR3 is TGCGCCAGCAGCCAAGATTTTTCGACCGGACTAGCGGCAAGCTCCTACGAGCAGTACTTC.

This sequence joins TRBV7-6 and TRBJ2-1, with 11 nucleotides matching TRBD2. Looked up from germline, CDR1 is SGHVS and CDR2 is FNYEAQ. The CDR3 totals 17 residues. V trimming: 1 base; J trimming: 5 bases; junction bases outside the gene matches: 7. CDR3 sequence reads: CASSLVPPTSGDNEQFF. The CDR3 coding sequence is TGTGCCAGCAGCTTAGTACCACCGACTAGCGGGGACAATGAGCAGTTCTTC.

This clonotype was picked up a small number of times. J is TRBJ1-2 and V is TRBV5-1, with TRBD1 matching 12 bases. The germline CDR1 and CDR2 sequences are SGHRS and YFSETQ. Trimming at V came to 4 bases and at J to 1 base, leaving 11 bases not matched to a gene. The CDR3 consists of 18 residues. The CDR3 protein is CASSPPGTGGRFNYGYTF. As DNA, the CDR3 is TGCGCCAGCAGCCCGCCCGGGACAGGGGGCCGGTTTAACTATGGCTACACCTTC.

This clonotype was picked up a small number of times. This chain uses TRBV29-1 with TRBJ2-7, with TRBD1 matching 9 bases. The germline V gene encodes CDR1 SQVTM and CDR2 ANQGSEA. The CDR3 is 15 residues long. V lost 3 bases to trimming and J lost 0 bases; unmatched junction nucleotides: 6. CDR3 protein: CSVEGDRESSYEQYF. The DNA of the CDR3 is TGCAGCGTTGAGGGGGACAGGGAGAGCTCCTACGAGCAGTACTTC.

This clonotype was seen more than once but under ten times. The chain recombines TRBV5-4 with TRBJ2-5; no clear D gene. This CDR3 region has 12 residues. Germline V gene data show CDR1 as SGHNT and CDR2 as YYREEE (reference sequence). Trimming took 0 bases from V and 3 from J, leaving 3 bases between them. CDR3 sequence: CASSLGEETQYF. CDR3 bases: TGTGCCAGCAGCTTGGGGGAAGAGACCCAGTACTTC. Using reference TRBV5-4 and TRBJ2-5 for the parts outside the CDR3, the full variable domain is ETGVTQSPTHLIKTRGQQVTLRCSSQSGHNTVSWYQQALGQGPQFIFQYYREEENGRGNFPPRFSGLQFPNYSSELNVNALELDDSALYLCASSLGEETQYFGPGTRLLVL.

This clonotype was counted only a few times. The genes are TRBV7-6 and TRBJ2-7; perhaps D is TRBD1 or TRBD2 (5 bases each). Germline lookup yields CDR1 SGHVS and CDR2 FNYEAQ. Trimming removed 5 bases at V and 3 bases at J, with 14 bases between. The CDR3 loop spans 14 amino acids. The CDR3 sequence is CASSPGADGYEQYF. The CDR3 bases are TGTGCCAGCAGCCCCGGGGCGGACGGCTACGAGCAGTACTTC.

This clonotype showed up just a few times. For the CDR3, the DNA is TGTGCCAGCAGTTTTAGGCTGGGGGCGCATGGCTACACCTTC. It specifies CASSFRLGAHGYTF. This chain links TRBV12-3 or TRBV12-4 with TRBJ1-2, with D perhaps TRBD1 (6 bases). The length of the CDR3 is 14 residues. V was pared by 3 bases and J by 6 bases, with 14 bases between.

In this sample, this clonotype turned up a few times. V and J are TRBV5-4 and TRBJ2-5; 8 bases agree with TRBD2. The CDR3 contains 16 residues. Unmatched junction bases numbered 9, after V lost 1 base and J lost 4 bases. Germline V gene sequence: CDR1 SGHNT, CDR2 YYREEE (reference sequence). Here the CDR3 reads CASSLRREDFRETQYF. The CDR3, as DNA: TGTGCCAGCAGCTTGAGGCGGGAGGATTTCAGAGAGACCCAGTACTTC. The entire variable domain, with the rest obtained from reference TRBV5-4 and TRBJ2-5, is as follows: ETGVTQSPTHLIKTRGQQVTLRCSSQSGHNTVSWYQQALGQGPQFIFQYYREEENGRGNFPPRFSGLQFPNYSSELNVNALELDDSALYLCASSLRREDFRETQYFGPGTRLLVL.